The 30 T cell receptor beta chains given below trace back to one sample, sequenced in a study of identical twins. Each CDR3 protein is one row after TCRdb ran MiXCR on the 5' RACE reads. The table lists fewer than 500,000 distinct CDR3 sequences, around 15% of them singletons. The sample also formed part of further work on yellow fever vaccine responses in identical twins.

The sequencing sample was made of CD4+ T cells sorted from blood. These receptors were collected from a young woman in good health.

This clonotype appeared many times. V and J are TRBV5-6 and TRBJ2-7, with 7 bases aligning to TRBD1. V shed 0 bases, J shed 9 bases, and the junction held 12 bases outside the gene matches. Germline CDR1 SGHDT, CDR2 YYEEEE. This CDR3 spans 15 amino acids. As DNA, the CDR3 is TGTGCCAGCAGCTTGGCCCGGACAGGATCTACGGGGCAGTACTTC. It codes for CASSLARTGSTGQYF.

V usage is TRBV11-2 and J usage is TRBJ2-1; TRBD2 aligns across 10 bases. The CDR3 extends over 18 amino acids. Germline trimming cut 4 bases from V and 7 bases from J; bases unmatched to any gene: 16. Germline CDR1 SGHAT, CDR2 FQNNGV. The CDR3 loop is CASSYFMARSSGRNEQFF. The CDR3 DNA reads TGTGCCAGCAGCTATTTTATGGCTCGGTCTAGCGGGAGAAATGAGCAGTTCTTC.

A note on this clonotype: The junction does not match germline at one end; this may be a read error. The rearrangement links TRBV12-3 or TRBV12-4 to TRBJ2-2; TRBD1 might be the D (5 bases). The CDR3 runs 14 residues. The CDR3 DNA follows: TGTGCCAGCAATTTACAGGCGAACACCGGGGAGCTGTTTTTT. Amino acid sequence: CASNLQANTGELFF.

Many counts were recorded for this clonotype. This chain's CDR3 is CASSIRGSGEQFF. CDR3 coding DNA: TGTGCCAGCAGCATCAGGGGATCTGGTGAGCAGTTCTTC. The chain uses TRBV12-3 or TRBV12-4 and TRBJ2-1, with D possibly TRBD1 on 6 matching bases. The CDR3 has 13 residues. Between the trimmed V and J ends, which lost 6 bases and 9 bases, there was a span of 15 bases.

This clonotype was seen more than once but under ten times. The chain has TRBV6-2 or TRBV6-3 and TRBJ2-7; D unclear. Germline CDR1 MNHEY, CDR2 SVGEGT. Trimming left V 6 bases short and J 2 bases short, with 14 bases between. The CDR3 sequence is 14 residues long. CDR3 in amino acids: CASSYRRSTYEQYF. The CDR3 DNA follows: TGTGCCAGCAGCTACCGTAGGTCAACCTACGAGCAGTACTTC.

This clonotype was detected only a few times. The gene calls are TRBV28 and TRBJ2-3; D unresolved. The CDR3 totals 17 residues. Trimming cost V 6 bases and J 2 bases, with 21 bases left between them. Germline V gives CDR1 MDHEN, CDR2 SYDVKM. This CDR3 reads CASSPPLGLGSTDTQYF. The CDR3 nucleotides read TGTGCCAGCAGCCCCCCCCTAGGGTTAGGGTCCACAGATACGCAGTATTTT.

V and J are TRBV15 and TRBJ2-1; 7 bases agree with TRBD1. J lost 9 bases, V lost 4 bases, and 15 bases had no gene match. The CDR3 runs to 16 residues. The V gene's germline CDR1 is LNHNV and CDR2 YYDKDF (reference sequence). This chain's CDR3 is CATSNHRGKGVGEQFF. The CDR3 DNA reads as TGTGCCACCAGCAACCACAGGGGAAAGGGGGTTGGTGAGCAGTTCTTC.

This rearrangement joins TRBV14 to TRBJ2-7, with unresolved D. Germline assignment: CDR1 SGHDN and CDR2 FVKESK. V was trimmed by 1 base and J by 7 bases, leaving 5 bases between them. The length of the CDR3 is 11 residues. This CDR3 reads CASSQGWEQYF. The CDR3 nucleotides are TGTGCCAGCAGCCAAGGGTGGGAGCAGTACTTC.

The chain uses TRBV3-1 and TRBJ2-1; possibly TRBD2 for D (6 bases). With 1 base removed from V and 7 bases from J, the gap between germline ends came to 11 bases. Germline CDR1 LGHDT, CDR2 YNNKEL (reference sequence). The CDR3 extends over 14 amino acids. CDR3 in amino acids: CASSQGRGINEQFF. As DNA, the CDR3 is TGTGCCAGCAGCCAAGGGCGGGGAATTAATGAGCAGTTCTTC.

Many counts were recorded for this clonotype. V is TRBV24-1 and J is TRBJ2-7; 8 bases are a match to TRBD1. Germline values: CDR1 KGHDR, CDR2 SFDVKD. V dropped 2 bases and J dropped 2; count of bases not matched to a gene: 4. The length of the CDR3 is 15 residues. The CDR3 loop reads CATSDSGQVTYEQYF. The CDR3 DNA follows: TGTGCCACCAGTGATTCGGGACAGGTGACCTACGAGCAGTACTTC.

Ten or more counts support this clonotype. V gene TRBV4-3 combines with J gene TRBJ2-1; a weak D match, TRBD1 (5 bases). Looked up from germline, CDR1 is LGHNA and CDR2 is YSLEER. CDR3 length: 15 residues. Trimming took 1 base from V and 9 from J, leaving 16 bases between them. CDR3 sequence (DNA): TGCGCCAGCAGCCAAGTAGGCCAGGGTGGGGCTGAGCAGTTCTTC. Translating it yields CASSQVGQGGAEQFF.

This clonotype was counted many times. The chain links TRBV12-3 or TRBV12-4 to TRBJ2-7, with D hard to call. The CDR3 runs 13 residues. V shed 5 bases and J shed 2 bases, with 10 bases lying between them. CDR3 DNA sequence: TGTGCCAGCAGTCGGACCCAGACCTACGAGCAGTACTTC. It encodes CASSRTQTYEQYF.

The chain joins TRBV7-2 to TRBJ1-1; TRBD1 is a possible D gene (5 bases). The V end was cut by 0 bases, the J end by 6 bases, with 14 bases between. In germline, CDR1 is SGHTA, CDR2 FQGNSA. This CDR3 spans 15 amino acids. CDR3 amino acids: CASSLAIGWGAEAFF. CDR3 nucleotide sequence: TGTGCCAGCAGCTTAGCGATAGGGTGGGGGGCTGAAGCTTTCTTT.

In its sample, this clonotype was seen a few times. The rearrangement joins TRBV20-1 to TRBJ2-1, with D perhaps TRBD1 (6 bases). Trimming shortened V by 0 bases and J by 0 bases, and 12 bases separated the two germline ends. The CDR3 is 16 residues long. Looked up from germline, CDR1 is DFQATT and CDR2 is SNEGSKA (reference sequence). CDR3 loop: CSARERRGGSYNEQFF. The CDR3 coding sequence is TGCAGTGCTAGAGAGCGGAGAGGGGGCTCCTACAATGAGCAGTTCTTC.

This clonotype was recorded a few times. V gene TRBV2 combines with J gene TRBJ1-5; D is ambiguous. From germline, CDR1 is SNHLY and CDR2 FYNNEI. The V end was cut by 2 bases, the J end by 0 bases, with 11 bases between. The length of the CDR3 is 16 residues. In DNA form, the CDR3 reads TGTGCCAGCAGTGAAAGAACGGGGTATAGCAATCAGCCCCAGCATTTT. Translation gives CASSERTGYSNQPQHF.

V usage is TRBV2 and J usage is TRBJ2-3; 8 bases align to TRBD1. V lost 6 bases, J lost 7 bases, and 3 bases stayed unmatched. Per the germline V gene, CDR1 is SNHLY and CDR2 is FYNNEI. The CDR3 covers 12 residues. The CDR3 is CASRDRGHTQYF. CDR3 nucleotide sequence: TGTGCCAGCAGAGACAGGGGACATACGCAGTATTTT.

The chain carries TRBV5-5 and TRBJ2-7; the D gene is possibly TRBD1 (6 bases). Germline CDR1 is SGHKS and CDR2 is YYEKEE (reference sequence). With 2 bases removed from V and 2 bases from J, the gap between germline ends came to 14 bases. The CDR3 runs to 15 residues. For the CDR3, the DNA is TGTGCCAGCAGCTTCCGGGACATCCCCCCCTACGAGCAGTACTTC. This sequence encodes CASSFRDIPPYEQYF.

This clonotype was recorded a few times. This chain connects TRBV20-1 to TRBJ2-6; D is unclear. V lost 3 bases to trimming and J lost 0 bases, with 6 bases between them. CDR3 size: 14 residues. Germline V gene lookup returns CDR1 DFQATT and CDR2 SNEGSKA (reference sequence). For the CDR3, the DNA is TGCAGTGCTAGCCAATACTCTGGGGCCAACGTCCTGACTTTC. Translated, it gives CSASQYSGANVLTF.

The table lists this clonotype with a few counts. The CDR3, as DNA: TGTGCCAGCAGCCAAGGACGGACAGGGAGCCACGAGCAGTACTTC. Protein: CASSQGRTGSHEQYF. The chain is built from TRBV3-1 and TRBJ2-7, with 8 nucleotides matching TRBD1. This CDR3 is 15 amino acids long. Germline V gene lookup returns CDR1 LGHDT and CDR2 YNNKEL (reference sequence). With V trimmed by 1 base and J by 5 bases, 7 bases remained unmatched.

In this sample, this clonotype turned up a few times. This sequence joins TRBV7-9 and TRBJ2-5; TRBD1 aligns across 9 bases. CDR3 length: 13 amino acids. Trimming cost V 3 bases and J 6 bases; bases outside gene matches: 2. Germline loops: CDR1 SEHNR, CDR2 FQNEAQ (reference sequence). The CDR3 region has the DNA TGTGCCAGCAGCTTCGGACAGGGGAAGACCCAGTACTTC. It specifies CASSFGQGKTQYF.

J is TRBJ2-7 and V is TRBV29-1; D may be TRBD2 (7 bases). This CDR3 is 14 amino acids long. V was shortened by 6 bases and J by 5 bases, with 20 bases between the two germline ends. The V gene's germline CDR1 is SQVTM and CDR2 ANQGSEA. The CDR3 loop is CSVGGNREGHEQYF. The CDR3 region has the DNA TGCAGCGTGGGGGGGAACAGGGAAGGTCACGAGCAGTACTTC.

The chain links TRBV20-1 to TRBJ2-3; possibly TRBD1 or TRBD2 for D (6 bases each). CDR1 and CDR2 (germline): DFQATT, SNEGSKA (reference sequence). The CDR3 spans 14 residues. CDR3 sequence reads: CSYIGGGASYTQYF. The DNA of the CDR3 is TGCAGCTACATCGGGGGCGGGGCCAGCTATACGCAGTATTTT.

The rearrangement joins TRBV7-9 to TRBJ2-3; 16 bases are shared with TRBD2. The CDR3 consists of 16 residues. With 5 bases clipped from V and 6 bases from J, the junction kept 5 bases outside the gene matches. CDR1 SEHNR and CDR2 FQNEAQ come from the germline V gene (reference sequence). CDR3 bases: TGTGCCAGCAGCCCCCCGGGACTAGCGGGGGGGGATACGCAGTATTTT. It translates to CASSPPGLAGGDTQYF.

This clonotype has a handful of counts. The rearrangement uses TRBV14 and TRBJ2-3; 8 bases are shared with TRBD2. V gave up 6 bases and J gave up 9 bases; unmatched junction bases: 14. Germline V CDR1 and CDR2: SGHDN, FVKESK. There are 15 residues in the CDR3. CDR3 bases: TGTGCCAGCAGTCGAGCGGGGGCCGGGTTCGAGACGCAGTATTTT. Protein: CASSRAGAGFETQYF. Combining the CDR3 with reference TRBV14 and TRBJ2-3 gives the whole variable domain EAGVTQFPSHSVIEKGQTVTLRCDPISGHDNLYWYRRVMGKEIKFLLHFVKESKQDESGMPNNRFLAERTGGTYSTLKVQPAELEDSGVYFCASSRAGAGFETQYFGPGTRLTVL.

In its sample, this clonotype was seen a few times. The gene calls are TRBV20-1 and TRBJ2-5; D is tentatively TRBD1 or TRBD2 (5 bases each). Germline CDR1 and CDR2: DFQATT and SNEGSKA (reference sequence). This CDR3 contains 15 residues. V shed 0 bases and J shed 2 bases, with 13 bases lying between them. The DNA of the CDR3 is TGCAGTGCTAGAGAGGCCCGGGGACCTCAAGAGACCCAGTACTTC. Translation: CSAREARGPQETQYF.

This clonotype was seen a handful of times. The genes are TRBV20-1 and TRBJ1-2, with no clear D. Germline V lookup: CDR1 DFQATT, CDR2 SNEGSKA (reference sequence). This CDR3 is 12 amino acids long. V gave up 8 bases and J gave up 8 bases, with 18 bases separating them. CDR3 in amino acids: CSQVPPGGGYTF. As DNA, the CDR3 is TGCAGTCAAGTCCCACCCGGAGGGGGCTACACCTTC.

In this sample, this clonotype turned up many times. This chain links TRBV3-1 with TRBJ2-7; 13 bases agree with TRBD2. The CDR3 sequence is 16 residues long. Trimming removed 4 bases from V and 3 bases from J; junction bases left unmatched: 6. The germline V gene has CDR1 LGHDT and CDR2 YNNKEL (reference sequence). The CDR3 sequence is CASSPLTSGGLYEQYF. The CDR3 coding sequence is TGTGCCAGCAGCCCCTTGACTAGCGGGGGGCTCTACGAGCAGTACTTC.

J is TRBJ2-3 and V is TRBV7-2; D is unclear. CDR3 size: 13 residues. Trimming took 8 bases from V and 0 from J, leaving 9 bases between them. Germline loops: CDR1 SGHTA, CDR2 FQGNSA. The chain's CDR3 is CASLLRSTDTQYF. The CDR3 DNA follows: TGTGCCAGCCTTCTCAGGAGCACAGATACGCAGTATTTT.

This clonotype has just a few counts. J is TRBJ2-7 and V is TRBV29-1; possibly TRBD1 or TRBD2 for D (9 bases each). V gave up 7 bases and J gave up 1 base, with 17 bases separating them. The CDR3 sequence is 14 residues long. Germline CDR1 and CDR2: SQVTM and ANQGSEA. DNA for the CDR3: TGCAGCGCGCGGGGGGGGACAGGGTCCTACGAGCAGTACTTC. Its translation: CSARGGTGSYEQYF.

The V call is TRBV5-4, the J call TRBJ2-7; D is possibly TRBD2 (6 bases). CDR1 and CDR2 from the germline V gene are SGHNT and YYREEE (reference sequence). The CDR3 consists of 15 residues. V lost 1 base and J lost 2, with 13 bases in between. The DNA for the CDR3 is TGTGCCAGCAGCTTGTCCTCTAGCGCGGCCTACGAGCAGTACTTC. This translates into CASSLSSSAAYEQYF.